The entry below gives a single T cell receptor (beta chain) sequence along with its context. The antigen is not known. This record comes from a study of response to subunit inactivated influenza vaccine. The study's findings and limits: The study's authors posited that every seasonal influenza vaccination enlists few new T cells.

TCRdb recomputed calls from the RT-PCR reads with MiXCR, one row per CDR3 protein. The data contain under 800,000 distinct CDR3 sequences, about 14% of them seen just once; the ten biggest clones take up roughly 6.4%. CDR1 and CDR2 from the germline V gene are LGHNA and YNFKEQ. V gave up 1 base and J gave up 1 base; unmatched junction bases: 6. The CDR3 runs to 17 residues. The sample in question was PBMCs from blood, obtained around two weeks before vaccination. This clonotype was sampled from a man aged 45-65 years who received an inactivated influenza vaccine. The chain combines TRBV4-2 with TRBJ2-1; 8 nucleotides line up with TRBD2. CDR3 sequence (DNA): TGTGCCAGCAGCCAAGTCCCAGCGGGGGTTTCCTACAATGAGCAGTTCTTC. It yields the protein CASSQVPAGVSYNEQFF.